A selection of T cell receptor beta chains follows, all from one sample in a study of CD8 T cells in ankylosing spondylitis. TCRdb reprocessed the 5' RACE reads with MiXCR, giving one entry per CDR3 protein. The top ten hold roughly 34% of the sample, which has a few hundred thousand distinct CDR3 sequences, 18% seen once. The sample taken for sequencing was blood, either unsorted or a sorted T cell fraction (not recorded which). Source of these receptors: a male donor with ankylosing spondylitis or in good health (not recorded which). Both conserved end residues are part of each CDR3. Each record gives: clone size, D gene, V gene, J gene, CDR3 protein, CDR3 DNA. The D gene is left open where the match is weak. Expanded clones are given a class, and other clones once, few, many or no size at all.

>-|TRBD1|TRBV4-1|TRBJ1-1
CASRQGARSTEAFF
TGCGCCAGCAGACAGGGGGCGCGTAGCACTGAAGCTTTCTTT
>few|TRBD2|TRBV5-1|TRBJ2-7
CASTQGTSGTYEQYF
TGCGCCAGCACTCAAGGGACTAGCGGGACCTACGAGCAGTACTTC
>few|TRBD1|TRBV5-1|TRBJ2-4
CASSLGDRDVFGIAKNIQYF
TGCGCCAGCAGCTTGGGGGACAGGGACGTCTTTGGAATAGCCAAAAACATTCAGTACTTC
>-|-|TRBV9|TRBJ2-1
CASSVEGETSYNEQFF
TGTGCCAGCAGCGTAGAGGGGGAGACGTCCTACAATGAGCAGTTCTTC
>-|-|TRBV7-6|TRBJ2-7
CASSLGTTYKQYF
TGTGCCAGCAGCTTAGGTACTACCTACAAGCAGTACTTC
>few|TRBD1|TRBV5-6|TRBJ2-3
CASGHPTGSMAMDTQYF
TGTGCCAGCGGCCATCCGACAGGGAGTATGGCGATGGATACGCAGTATTTT
>few|-|TRBV29-1|TRBJ2-1
CSVALAYPRGYNEQFF
TGCAGCGTTGCGCTAGCGTACCCCCGGGGTTACAATGAGCAGTTCTTC
>few|-|TRBV7-2|TRBJ2-3
CASSPWMAKPRADTQYF
TGTGCCAGCAGCCCGTGGATGGCCAAACCTCGGGCAGATACGCAGTATTTT
>many|-|TRBV15|TRBJ2-2
CATSRVGVGTGELFF
TGTGCCACCAGCAGGGTCGGGGTGGGCACCGGGGAGCTGTTTTTT
>-|TRBD2|TRBV12-3/TRBV12-4|TRBJ2-1
CASSRTSGSNEQFF
TGTGCCAGCAGCCGGACTAGCGGGAGTAATGAGCAGTTCTTC
>few|-|TRBV7-8|TRBJ2-3
CASSSSPEGLSDTQYF
TGTGCCAGCAGCTCGAGTCCGGAGGGCCTCTCAGATACGCAGTATTTT
>-|-|TRBV10-3|TRBJ2-3
CAISEVLAEGGTDTQYF
TGTGCCATCAGTGAGGTTCTAGCGGAAGGGGGGACAGATACGCAGTATTTT
>-|TRBD2|TRBV27|TRBJ2-2
CASSIRGLAGAGELFF
TGTGCCAGCAGTATACGGGGACTAGCGGGAGCCGGGGAGCTGTTTTTT
>-|-|TRBV25-1|TRBJ2-3
CASSELRTDTQYF
TGTGCCAGCAGTGAATTACGCACAGATACGCAGTATTTT
>-|-|TRBV5-1|TRBJ2-7
CASIKSRVSSYEQYF
TGCGCCAGCATCAAAAGCCGGGTCAGCTCCTACGAGCAGTACTTC
>few|-|TRBV4-3|TRBJ1-1
CASSQDPRANTEAFF
TGCGCCAGCAGCCAAGATCCACGGGCGAACACTGAAGCTTTCTTT
>-|-|TRBV5-6|TRBJ2-5
CASSPGLPKETQYF
TGTGCCAGCAGCCCGGGACTGCCTAAAGAGACCCAGTACTTC
>few|TRBD2|TRBV14|TRBJ2-1
CASSFPSGGEQFF
TGTGCCAGCAGCTTCCCTAGCGGGGGTGAGCAGTTCTTC
>many|TRBD2|TRBV4-3|TRBJ2-1
CASSQEGGWHNEQFF
TGCGCCAGCAGCCAAGAGGGGGGGTGGCACAATGAGCAGTTCTTC
>-|-|TRBV27|TRBJ1-5
CASSLRSGRINQPQHF
TGTGCCAGCAGTCTAAGATCCGGACGGATCAATCAGCCCCAGCATTTT
>-|-|TRBV2|TRBJ1-4
CASSEETTNEKLFF
TGTGCCAGCAGTGAAGAGACAACTAATGAAAAACTGTTTTTT
>-|-|TRBV10-3|TRBJ2-1
CAISEFRGVEQFF
TGTGCCATCAGTGAGTTCCGAGGGGTTGAGCAGTTCTTC
>-|-|TRBV5-1|TRBJ2-1
CASSLEEVGNEQFF
TGCGCCAGCAGCTTGGAGGAGGTGGGTAATGAGCAGTTCTTC
>many|-|TRBV29-1|TRBJ2-7
CSGQGTGVEQYF
TGCAGCGGACAAGGGACGGGAGTCGAGCAGTACTTC
>-|-|TRBV10-3|TRBJ2-2
CAIKDAGELFF
TGTGCCATCAAGGACGCCGGGGAGCTGTTTTTT
>many|-|TRBV29-1|TRBJ2-7
CSVDTGLSEQYF
TGCAGCGTCGATACAGGTCTAAGCGAGCAGTACTTC
>few|TRBD2|TRBV28|TRBJ2-5
CASSLWSAGGVQETQYF
TGTGCCAGCAGTTTATGGAGTGCGGGAGGGGTCCAAGAGACCCAGTACTTC
>-|TRBD2|TRBV28|TRBJ2-1
CASSPGLARKNEQFF
TGTGCCAGCAGTCCGGGACTAGCGAGAAAAAATGAGCAGTTCTTC
>few|TRBD2|TRBV9|TRBJ2-1
CASSVGTRENEQFF
TGTGCCAGCAGCGTTGGGACTAGAGAGAATGAGCAGTTCTTC
>-|-|TRBV5-6|TRBJ2-7
CASSVPHSYEQYF
TGTGCCAGCAGCGTTCCCCATTCCTACGAGCAGTACTTC
>few|-|TRBV11-2|TRBJ2-7
CASSFAPAKTYEQYF
TGTGCCAGCAGCTTCGCCCCTGCAAAAACCTACGAGCAGTACTTC
>-|-|TRBV29-1|TRBJ1-1
CSVEDGGPRQWAFF
TGCAGCGTTGAAGATGGGGGCCCTCGACAGTGGGCTTTCTTT
>few|TRBD2|TRBV5-6|TRBJ2-1
CASSPSWTSGRSDEQFF
TGTGCCAGCAGCCCCTCCTGGACTAGCGGGAGATCGGATGAGCAGTTCTTC
>few|TRBD2|TRBV4-2|TRBJ2-1
CASSQFGTSGREGTEQFF
TGTGCCAGCAGCCAATTCGGGACTAGCGGTCGGGAAGGGACTGAGCAGTTCTTC
>many|-|TRBV4-1|TRBJ2-1
CASSQVAHSYNEQFF
TGCGCCAGCAGCCAAGTGGCACACTCCTACAATGAGCAGTTCTTC
>-|-|TRBV24-1|TRBJ2-1
CATSDPLANEQFF
TGTGCCACCAGTGACCCCCTTGCGAATGAGCAGTTCTTC
>-|TRBD1|TRBV7-8|TRBJ2-5
CASSLLHRGLETQYF
TGTGCCAGCAGCTTATTACACAGGGGGCTTGAGACCCAGTACTTC
>few|TRBD2|TRBV29-1|TRBJ2-1
CSGGLTSGIYNEQFF
TGCAGCGGGGGGCTGACTAGCGGGATTTACAATGAGCAGTTCTTC
>few|-|TRBV2|TRBJ1-1
CASPDEGNTEAFF
TGTGCCAGCCCCGACGAGGGTAACACTGAAGCTTTCTTT
>few|-|TRBV27|TRBJ1-5
CASSLIFGDQPQHF
TGTGCCAGCAGTTTAATTTTTGGGGACCAGCCCCAGCATTTT
>few|-|TRBV28|TRBJ2-1
CASSLLDIISYNEQFF
TGTGCCAGCAGTTTACTCGACATCATCTCCTACAATGAGCAGTTCTTC
>-|TRBD1|TRBV12-5|TRBJ2-5
CASGLVQGEAQYF
TGTGCTAGTGGTTTGGTACAGGGGGAGGCCCAGTACTTC
>-|-|TRBV27|TRBJ2-1
CASSLRLGATMYEQFF
TGTGCCAGCAGTCTAAGGTTGGGAGCCACAATGTATGAGCAGTTCTTC
>few|TRBD1|TRBV4-3|TRBJ1-1
CASQDADRGNTEAFF
TGCGCCAGCCAAGATGCCGACAGGGGGAACACTGAAGCTTTCTTT
>few|-|TRBV20-1|TRBJ2-7
CSARPQEDISYEQYF
TGCAGTGCTAGACCCCAAGAGGATATCTCCTACGAGCAGTACTTC
>many|TRBD2|TRBV9|TRBJ2-7
CASSVAPSSLAGNEQYF
TGTGCCAGCAGCGTAGCCCCTTCGAGCCTAGCGGGTAACGAGCAGTACTTC
>few|-|TRBV6-1|TRBJ2-3
CASTPLGDFNTDTQYF
TGTGCCAGCACTCCCTTAGGGGATTTTAACACAGATACGCAGTATTTT
>-|-|TRBV6-5|TRBJ1-2
CASSYSSGDGYTF
TGTGCCAGCAGTTACTCATCCGGTGATGGCTACACCTTC
>few|TRBD2|TRBV10-3|TRBJ2-7
CAISELAGGYEQYF
TGTGCCATCAGTGAGTTAGCGGGAGGCTACGAGCAGTACTTC
>-|-|TRBV4-1|TRBJ2-7
CASSAAGRSYEQYF
TGCGCCAGCAGCGCAGCAGGGAGGTCCTACGAGCAGTACTTC
>few|-|TRBV4-1|TRBJ1-5
CASSQTDTGNQPQHF
TGCGCCAGCAGCCAAACCGATACAGGGAATCAGCCCCAGCATTTT
>many|-|TRBV9|TRBJ2-1
CASSVAIDNYNEQFF
TGTGCCAGCAGCGTAGCGATAGACAACTACAATGAGCAGTTCTTC
>-|-|TRBV7-8|TRBJ1-4
CASSLAEVVQGLNEKLFF
TGTGCCAGCAGCTTAGCTGAAGTCGTCCAGGGACTTAATGAAAAACTGTTTTTT
>-|TRBD1|TRBV5-1|TRBJ1-1
CASSAGQGATEAFF
TGCGCCAGCAGCGCCGGACAGGGGGCAACTGAAGCTTTCTTT